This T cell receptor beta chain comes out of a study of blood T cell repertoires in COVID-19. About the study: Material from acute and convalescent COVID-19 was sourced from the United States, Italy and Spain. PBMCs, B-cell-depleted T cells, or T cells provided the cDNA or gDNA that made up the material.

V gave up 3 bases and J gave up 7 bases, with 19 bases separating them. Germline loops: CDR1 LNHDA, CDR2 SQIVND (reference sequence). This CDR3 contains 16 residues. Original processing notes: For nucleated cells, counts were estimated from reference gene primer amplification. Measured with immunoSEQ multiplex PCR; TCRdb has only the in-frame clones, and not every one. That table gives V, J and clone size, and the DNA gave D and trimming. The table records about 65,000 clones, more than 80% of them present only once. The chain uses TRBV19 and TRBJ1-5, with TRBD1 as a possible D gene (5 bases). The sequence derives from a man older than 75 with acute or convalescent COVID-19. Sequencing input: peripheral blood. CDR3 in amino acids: CASSMESGAGRQPQHF. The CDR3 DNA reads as TGTGCCAGTAGTATGGAGTCCGGGGCAGGGAGGCAGCCCCAGCATTTT.